This T cell receptor (beta chain) stems from a study of blood T cell repertoires in COVID-19 (dated by TCRdb to 2020 to 2021). General notes on the study: Samples from collaborators originated in the United States, Italy and Spain and spanned both the acute and convalescent phases of COVID-19. The material from the prospective study consisted of cDNA or gDNA derived from T cells, B-cell-depleted T cells, or PBMCs. Deeply sampled blood TCRbeta repertoires from subjects exposed to, actively infected with, or recovered from COVID-19 were included in the dataset. The repertoires were made available in a free public database intended to serve as a resource for research on the immune response to SARS-CoV-2. Samples came from the ongoing ImmuneRACE study (first 160 participants) plus 1,254 subjects from 6 global collaborators. A de-identified subject ID, COVID-19 status, age in years and sex were almost always included in the sample metadata. Where HLA class I and class II types were available, the types were taken from metadata supplied by the sample provider, not from assay-based typing. Study-level results and caveats: Clinical and demographic metadata were provided uncurated, with the amount varying by source and participant.

A word on this clone: It lacks a known antigen. No quality values exist for individual bases; no much larger clone is one base distant.

Including cysteine and phenylalanine, the CDR3 has 14 amino acids. Only the CDR3 portion is preserved as DNA: 42 bases, with reading frame beginning at the first base. Reading the germline V gene gives CDR1 SGHTA and CDR2 FQGNSA. V and J lose 1 base and 0 bases, and a span of 6 bases separates them. The collaborating institutions used their own protocols to collect whole blood in K2EDTA tubes. For TCRbeta analysis, collaborators shipped samples as frozen whole blood, isolated PBMCs, or DNA extracted from either of those sample types. The immunoSEQ Assay, a bias-controlled multiplex PCR, was used to amplify TCRbeta CDR3 regions from genomic DNA. As for the original processing: The number of nucleated cells in each sample was estimated by amplification of reference gene primers within the assay. To quantify the absolute abundance of each unique TCRbeta CDR3 rearrangement, sequence reads were collapsed and filtered. For each sample, productive Simpson clonality was calculated by taking the square root of Simpson's diversity index across productive rearrangements. TCRdb carries this immuneACCESS record with in-frame sequences only. Its versions omit some clonotypes, under half of them owing to an unresolved V gene in the studies checked, with the rest unexplained. The D gene and trimming were derived from the DNA, and the V and J assignments and clone size from that table. The table for this sample lists 45,000 to 60,000 clones; about nine tenths of them were counted only once. The leading ten clones occupy roughly 15% of the sample.

The V gene is TRBV7-2 and the J gene is TRBJ2-5, with no confident D gene call. The receptor was isolated from a man between 60 and 75 years old with active or convalescent COVID-19. Input material: peripheral blood. The DNA reads as follows: TGTGCCAGCAGCTTAGTCCCGTACCAAGAGACCCAGTACTTC. Translated, it reads CASSLVPYQETQYF.